The 20 T cell receptor beta chains below come from one sample, sequenced in a study of T cell responses to AZD1222 COVID-19 vaccine. Sequencing used immunoSEQ multiplex PCR; TCRdb keeps in-frame clones, though not all of them. The table has about 270,000 clones, around 93% seen once; the top ten hold roughly 0.51%. The input for sequencing was peripheral blood, taken 28 days after the second AZD1222 dose. All receptors derive from an adult who received the AZD1222 COVID-19 vaccine.

The CDR3 loop is CASSLQREQFF. As DNA, the CDR3 is TGTGCCAGCAGCTTGCAGCGTGAGCAGTTCTTC. This rearrangement joins TRBV5-6 to TRBJ2-1; no definite D call. Trimming removed 1 base from V and 9 bases from J, with 5 bases in between. The V gene's germline CDR1 is SGHDT and CDR2 YYEEEE. The CDR3 is made up of 11 amino acids.

This clone has only one observation. The V and J genes are TRBV20-1 and TRBJ2-7, with 7 bases matching TRBD1. Per germline, CDR1 DFQATT and CDR2 SNEGSKA (reference sequence). The CDR3 runs 14 residues. The V and J ends lost 3 bases and 2 bases, in that order; junction bases with no gene match: 7. In DNA, the CDR3 is TGCAGTGCTAGTACAGGGGAACCTCCCTACGAGCAGTACTTC. This encodes CSASTGEPPYEQYF.

DNA for the CDR3: TGTGCCAGCAGTCCCCAATCGGCGCGTGGCGCCTACGAGCAGTACTTC. It yields the protein CASSPQSARGAYEQYF. J is TRBJ2-7 and V is TRBV2; unclear D gene. The ends were cut back, 5 bases at V and 2 bases at J, with 19 bases in the middle. Germline V gene data show CDR1 as SNHLY and CDR2 as FYNNEI. CDR3 length: 16 amino acids. Using reference TRBV2 and TRBJ2-7 for the parts outside the CDR3, the full variable domain is EPEVTQTPSHQVTQMGQEVILRCVPISNHLYFYWYRQILGQKVEFLVSFYNNEISEKSEIFDDQFSVERPDGSNFTLKIRSTKLEDSAMYFCASSPQSARGAYEQYFGPGTRLTVT.

The chain links TRBV28 to TRBJ2-7; D is perhaps TRBD2 (5 bases). The germline V and J ends were trimmed by 5 bases and 3 bases, with 23 bases remaining between them. The CDR3 extends over 17 amino acids. CDR1 MDHEN and CDR2 SYDVKM come from the germline V gene. CDR3 sequence (DNA): TGTGCCAGCAGTCCACCCCTGAGGCAGCGGCGAAGCTACGAGCAGTACTTC. Its translation: CASSPPLRQRRSYEQYF.

The chain is built from TRBV29-1 and TRBJ1-2; unclear D gene. V lost 4 bases to trimming and J lost 8 bases, with 11 bases between them. Germline assignment: CDR1 SQVTM and CDR2 ANQGSEA. The CDR3 covers 11 residues. CDR3 sequence reads: CSVASGYGYTF. DNA for the CDR3: TGCAGCGTTGCGTCAGGATACGGCTACACCTTC.

This chain uses TRBV6-5 with TRBJ1-1; a weak D match, TRBD1 (5 bases). CDR1 MNHEY and CDR2 SVGAGI come from the germline V gene. The CDR3 covers 14 residues. Deletions cut 2 bases from V and 5 bases from J, with 12 bases between. For the CDR3, the DNA is TGTGCCAGCAGTTACCTGTCTGGGGGAACTGAAGCTTTCTTT. Translation gives CASSYLSGGTEAFF.

The chain links TRBV2 to TRBJ1-3; TRBD1 matches at 8 bases. Germline-derived CDR1 and CDR2 are SNHLY and FYNNEI. The V and J ends lost 4 bases and 9 bases, in that order; junction bases with no gene match: 11. The CDR3 is made up of 15 amino acids. CDR3 sequence: CASSAERTGFGTIYF. The DNA of the CDR3 is TGTGCCAGCAGTGCGGAGAGGACAGGGTTTGGCACCATATATTTT.

This chain uses TRBV7-9 with TRBJ2-3, with 9 bases matching TRBD1. CDR3 length: 15 residues. Per germline, CDR1 SEHNR and CDR2 FQNEAQ (reference sequence). V shed 8 bases, J shed 1 base, and the junction held 7 bases outside the gene matches. CDR3 coding DNA: TGTGCCAGCGAGACCAGGACAGGGGGCACAGATACGCAGTATTTT. Translating gives CASETRTGGTDTQYF.

The chain has TRBV12-3 or TRBV12-4 and TRBJ2-7; unclear D gene. This CDR3 spans 12 amino acids. V lost 3 bases and J 6 bases, leaving 9 bases between the germline ends. The CDR3 protein is CASSLIGREQYF. For the CDR3, the DNA is TGTGCCAGCAGTTTGATAGGGCGCGAGCAGTACTTC.

The V and J genes are TRBV19 and TRBJ2-7; D may be TRBD2 (5 bases). V lost 2 bases and J 7 bases, leaving 12 bases between the germline ends. Germline values: CDR1 LNHDA, CDR2 SQIVND (reference sequence). The CDR3 is 13 residues long. The CDR3 region is CASSIFGDREQYF. CDR3 coding DNA: TGTGCCAGTAGTATATTCGGGGATAGGGAGCAGTACTTC.

The chain combines TRBV10-3 with TRBJ2-1; D is uncertain. V shed 6 bases and J shed 7 bases, with 10 bases lying between them. CDR3 length equals 12 residues. Germline CDR1 and CDR2: ENHRY and SYGVKD. For the CDR3, the DNA is TGTGCCATCAGCCAAAGGGTGAATGAGCAGTTCTTC. Protein: CAISQRVNEQFF.

This chain uses TRBV5-1 with TRBJ1-6, with D hard to call. Trimming shortened V by 5 bases and J by 9 bases, and 9 bases separated the two germline ends. The germline gives CDR1 SGHRS, CDR2 YFSETQ. This CDR3 region has 12 residues. The CDR3 nucleotides read TGCGCCAGCAGGGAGGAGGTTTCACCCCTCCACTTT. Residues: CASREEVSPLHF.

The V and J genes are TRBV6-5 and TRBJ1-2; D is possibly TRBD1 (5 bases). Germline CDR1 reads MNHEY; CDR2 reads SVGAGI. V shed 1 base and J shed 1 base, with 10 bases lying between them. The CDR3 is made up of 15 amino acids. The CDR3: CASSYYAGINYGYTF. The CDR3 DNA follows: TGTGCCAGCAGTTACTACGCAGGGATTAACTATGGCTACACCTTC.

This chain uses TRBV28 with TRBJ1-2; 8 bases map to TRBD1. V lost 6 bases, J lost 3 bases, and 9 bases stayed unmatched. The CDR3 spans 15 residues. CDR1 MDHEN and CDR2 SYDVKM come from the germline V gene. In nucleotides, the CDR3 is TGTGCCAGCAGGTCCAGGGGGCAGGGGTACTATGGCTACACCTTC. As protein: CASRSRGQGYYGYTF.

The chain uses TRBV7-2 and TRBJ2-5; 13 bases fit TRBD2. Germline values: CDR1 SGHTA, CDR2 FQGNSA. This CDR3 spans 18 amino acids. J gave up 4 bases and V 0 bases, and 8 bases lay outside the gene matches. CDR3 region: CASSLAKGLAGKRETQYF. The CDR3 DNA reads as TGTGCCAGCAGCTTAGCTAAGGGACTAGCGGGGAAGAGAGAGACCCAGTACTTC.

The chain is built from TRBV19 and TRBJ2-7; 7 nucleotides match TRBD1. In germline, CDR1 is LNHDA, CDR2 SQIVND (reference sequence). CDR3 length: 12 residues. The V segment lost 11 bases and the J segment 7 bases; nucleotides outside the gene matches: 11. CDR3 DNA sequence: TGTGCCGACGGGACAGCTTTTGGGGAGCAGTACTTC. Protein sequence: CADGTAFGEQYF.

This clone has just a few counts. The CDR3 loop is CASSPPTGTVFNEQFF. DNA for the CDR3: TGTGCCAGCAGCCCCCCCACCGGGACAGTATTCAATGAGCAGTTCTTC. J is TRBJ2-1 and V is TRBV7-8; 7 positions match TRBD1. Germline V gene lookup returns CDR1 SGHVS and CDR2 FQNEAQ. Losses at the gene ends were 5 bases for V and 6 bases for J; bases not matched to a gene: 13. CDR3 length equals 16 residues.

The chain employs TRBV11-2 and TRBJ2-7; D perhaps matches TRBD1 (6 bases). The CDR3 length is 14 residues. V shed 5 bases and J shed 3 bases, with 14 bases lying between them. Germline V gene sequence: CDR1 SGHAT, CDR2 FQNNGV. DNA for the CDR3: TGTGCCAGCAGCCAACAGGGAAGGGGCTACGAGCAGTACTTC. Translated: CASSQQGRGYEQYF.

The CDR3 DNA is TGCGCCAGCAGCCAGTCCGACAGGGCGAACGGGGAGCTGTTTTTT. This encodes CASSQSDRANGELFF. The V and J genes are TRBV4-3 and TRBJ2-2, with 7 bases identical to TRBD1. The V gene's germline CDR1 is LGHNA and CDR2 YSLEER. The junction had 8 bases not matched to a gene; V was cut back by 3 bases and J by 7 bases. This CDR3 comprises 15 residues.

The chain has TRBV5-1 and TRBJ2-3; perhaps TRBD2 as D (6 bases). The V end lost 0 bases, the J end lost 5 bases, and 7 bases lay between the germline ends. Germline values: CDR1 SGHRS, CDR2 YFSETQ. This CDR3 has 13 residues. The CDR3 region has the DNA TGCGCCAGCAGCTTGGGGGACTTAGATACGCAGTATTTT. Its protein product is CASSLGDLDTQYF.